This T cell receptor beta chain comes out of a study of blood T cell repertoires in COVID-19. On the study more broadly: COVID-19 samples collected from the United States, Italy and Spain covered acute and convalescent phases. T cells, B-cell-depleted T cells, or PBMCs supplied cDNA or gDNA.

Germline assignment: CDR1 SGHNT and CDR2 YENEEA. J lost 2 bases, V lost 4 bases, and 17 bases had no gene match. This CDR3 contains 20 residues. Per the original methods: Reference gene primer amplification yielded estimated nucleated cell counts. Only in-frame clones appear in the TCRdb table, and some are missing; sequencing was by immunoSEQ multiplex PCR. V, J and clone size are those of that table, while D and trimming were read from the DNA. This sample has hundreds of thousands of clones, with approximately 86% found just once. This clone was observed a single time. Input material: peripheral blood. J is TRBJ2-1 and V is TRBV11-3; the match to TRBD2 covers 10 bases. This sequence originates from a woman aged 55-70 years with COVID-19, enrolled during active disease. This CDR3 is CASSSLDGLAGEITYNEQFF. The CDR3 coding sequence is TGTGCCAGCAGCTCTTTAGACGGGCTAGCGGGAGAGATAACCTACAATGAGCAGTTCTTC.